A selection of T cell receptor beta chains follows, all from one sample in a study of blood T cell repertoires in COVID-19. TCRdb keeps only in-frame clones here, not all; method: immunoSEQ multiplex PCR. The sample has fewer than 500,000 clones; 70% to 90% are singletons. The specimen was PBMCs or T cells enriched from blood (not recorded which). The receptors here all came from a woman under 30 with acute COVID-19. Each CDR3 is given with its conserved first and last residue. The order of the fields is V gene, J gene, CDR3 protein.

TRBV6-1	TRBJ2-3	CASSEHAGNPTDTQYF
TRBV10-2	TRBJ2-7	CASSESRAATYEQYF
TRBV18	TRBJ2-3	CASSPPSGTDTQYF
TRBV7-6	TRBJ2-2	CASSLMDRVGTGELFF
TRBV24-1	TRBJ2-1	CATSLSRPSYNEQFF
TRBV24-1	TRBJ2-1	CAVQGTPPYNEQFF
TRBV4-1	TRBJ1-1	CASSQANRGVNTEAFF
TRBV10-3	TRBJ1-1	CATQEGLLNTEAFF
TRBV27	TRBJ1-3	CASSLMGASGNTIYF
TRBV21-1	TRBJ2-5	CASSNVTVLQETQYF
TRBV6-5	TRBJ1-2	CASSYLAGTDNYGYTF
TRBV18	TRBJ2-7	CASSPPSRYEQYF
TRBV2	TRBJ1-1	CASFQGTEAFF
TRBV7-2	TRBJ1-3	CASTGGGPFSGNTIYF
TRBV11-2	TRBJ2-1	CASSRTTLAGGNEQFF
TRBV28	TRBJ1-1	CASSLYRVRAFF
TRBV16	TRBJ1-2	CASSPLLNYGYTF
TRBV9	TRBJ1-5	CASSAGQTNQPQHF
TRBV2	TRBJ1-1	CASPSGPNTEAFF
TRBV29-1	TRBJ1-1	CSVRDTGDTLAFF
TRBV2	TRBJ2-1	CASSVETSYNEQFF
TRBV30	TRBJ1-2	CAWSVSPTGGWNGYTF
TRBV5-1	TRBJ2-7	CASSSKWEMQAYEQYF
TRBV4-1	TRBJ2-1	CASSPGLVPHEQFF
TRBV28	TRBJ2-1	CASSLVGSYNEQFF
TRBV5-4	TRBJ2-5	CASSPSRVETQYF
TRBV6-2/TRBV6-3	TRBJ1-6	CASSYGRTPHSPLHF
TRBV9	TRBJ1-4	CASSSTGVPYEKLFF
TRBV7-2	TRBJ2-1	CASSLNSNEQFF
TRBV3-1/TRBV3-2	TRBJ2-2	CASSRGGANTGELFF
TRBV7-3	TRBJ1-2	CASSLLPVLPGTGGLANYGYTF
TRBV11-2	TRBJ2-7	CASSLATGGQDEQYF